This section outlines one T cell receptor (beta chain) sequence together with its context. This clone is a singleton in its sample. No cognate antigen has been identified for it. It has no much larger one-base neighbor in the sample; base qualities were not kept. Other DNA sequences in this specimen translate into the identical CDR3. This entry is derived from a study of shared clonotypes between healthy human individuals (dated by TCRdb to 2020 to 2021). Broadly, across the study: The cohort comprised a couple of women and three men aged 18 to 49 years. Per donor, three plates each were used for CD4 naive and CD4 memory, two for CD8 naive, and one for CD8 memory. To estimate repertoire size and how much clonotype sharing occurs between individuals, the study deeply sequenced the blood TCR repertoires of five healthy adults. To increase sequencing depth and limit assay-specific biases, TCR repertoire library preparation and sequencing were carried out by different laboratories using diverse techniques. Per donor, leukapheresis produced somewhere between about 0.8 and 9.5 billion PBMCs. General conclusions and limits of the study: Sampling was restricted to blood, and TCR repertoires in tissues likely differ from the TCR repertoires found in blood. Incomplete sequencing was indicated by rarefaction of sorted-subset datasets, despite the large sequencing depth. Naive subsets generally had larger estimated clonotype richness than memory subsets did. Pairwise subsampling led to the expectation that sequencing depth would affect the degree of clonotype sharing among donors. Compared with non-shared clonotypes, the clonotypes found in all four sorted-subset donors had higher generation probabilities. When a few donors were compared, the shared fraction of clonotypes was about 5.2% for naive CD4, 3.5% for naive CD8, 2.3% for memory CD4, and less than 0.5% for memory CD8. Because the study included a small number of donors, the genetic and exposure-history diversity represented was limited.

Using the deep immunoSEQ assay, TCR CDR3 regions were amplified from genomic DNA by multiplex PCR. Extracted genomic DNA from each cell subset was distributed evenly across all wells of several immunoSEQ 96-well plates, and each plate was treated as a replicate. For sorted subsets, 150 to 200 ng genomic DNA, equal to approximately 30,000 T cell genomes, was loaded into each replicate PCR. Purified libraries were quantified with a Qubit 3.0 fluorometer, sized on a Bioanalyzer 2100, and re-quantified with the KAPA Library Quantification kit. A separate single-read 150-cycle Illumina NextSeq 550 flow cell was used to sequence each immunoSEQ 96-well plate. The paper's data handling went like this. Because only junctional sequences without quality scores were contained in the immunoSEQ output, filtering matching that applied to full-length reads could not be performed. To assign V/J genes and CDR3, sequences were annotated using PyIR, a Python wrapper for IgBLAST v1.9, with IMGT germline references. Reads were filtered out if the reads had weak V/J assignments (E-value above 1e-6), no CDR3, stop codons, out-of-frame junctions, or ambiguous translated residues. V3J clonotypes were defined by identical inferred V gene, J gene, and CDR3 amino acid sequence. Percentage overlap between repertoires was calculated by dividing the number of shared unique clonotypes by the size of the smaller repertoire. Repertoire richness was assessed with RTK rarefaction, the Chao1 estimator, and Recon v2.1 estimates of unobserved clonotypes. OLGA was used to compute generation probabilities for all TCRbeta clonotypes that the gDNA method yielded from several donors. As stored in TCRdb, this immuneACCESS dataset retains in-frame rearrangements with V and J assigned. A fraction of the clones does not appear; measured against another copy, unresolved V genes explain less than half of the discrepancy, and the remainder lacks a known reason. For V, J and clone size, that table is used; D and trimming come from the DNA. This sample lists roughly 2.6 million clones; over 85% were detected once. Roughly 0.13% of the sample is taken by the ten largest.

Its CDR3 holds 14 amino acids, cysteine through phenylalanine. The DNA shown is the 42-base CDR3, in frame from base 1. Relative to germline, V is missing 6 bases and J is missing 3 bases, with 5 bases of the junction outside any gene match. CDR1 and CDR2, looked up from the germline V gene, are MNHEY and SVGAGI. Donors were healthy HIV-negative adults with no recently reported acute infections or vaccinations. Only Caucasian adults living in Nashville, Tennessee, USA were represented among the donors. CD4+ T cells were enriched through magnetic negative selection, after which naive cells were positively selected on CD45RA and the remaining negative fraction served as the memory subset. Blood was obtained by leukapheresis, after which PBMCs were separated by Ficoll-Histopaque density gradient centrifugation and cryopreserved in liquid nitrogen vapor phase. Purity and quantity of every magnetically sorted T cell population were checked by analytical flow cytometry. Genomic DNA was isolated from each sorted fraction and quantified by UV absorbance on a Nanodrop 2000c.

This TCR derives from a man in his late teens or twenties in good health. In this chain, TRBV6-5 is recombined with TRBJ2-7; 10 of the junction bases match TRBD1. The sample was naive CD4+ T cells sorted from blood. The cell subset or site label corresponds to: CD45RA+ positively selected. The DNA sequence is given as TGTGCCAGCAGCCCCGGGACAGGGGTCTACGAGCAGTACTTC. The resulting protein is CASSPGTGVYEQYF.